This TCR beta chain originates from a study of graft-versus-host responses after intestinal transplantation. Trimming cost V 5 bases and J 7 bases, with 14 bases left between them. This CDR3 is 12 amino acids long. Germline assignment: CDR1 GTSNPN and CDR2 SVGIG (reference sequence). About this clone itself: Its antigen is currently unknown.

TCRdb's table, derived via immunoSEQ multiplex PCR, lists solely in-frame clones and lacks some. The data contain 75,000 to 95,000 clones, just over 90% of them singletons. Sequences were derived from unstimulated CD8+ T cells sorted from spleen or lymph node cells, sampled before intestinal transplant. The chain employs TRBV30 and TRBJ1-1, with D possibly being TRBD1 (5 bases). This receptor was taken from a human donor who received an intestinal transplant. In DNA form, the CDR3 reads TGTGCCTGGTCCGCAGGGCAGGGTGAAGCTTTCTTT. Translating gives CAWSAGQGEAFF.